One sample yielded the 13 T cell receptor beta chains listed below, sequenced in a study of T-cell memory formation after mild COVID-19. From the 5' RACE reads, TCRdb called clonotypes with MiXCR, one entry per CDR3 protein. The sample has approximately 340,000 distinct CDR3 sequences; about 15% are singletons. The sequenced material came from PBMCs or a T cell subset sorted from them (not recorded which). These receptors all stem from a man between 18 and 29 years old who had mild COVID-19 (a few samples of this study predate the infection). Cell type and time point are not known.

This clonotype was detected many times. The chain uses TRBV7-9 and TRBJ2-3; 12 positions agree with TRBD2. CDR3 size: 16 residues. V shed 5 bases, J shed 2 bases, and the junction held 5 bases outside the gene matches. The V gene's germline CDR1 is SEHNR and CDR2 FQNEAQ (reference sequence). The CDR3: CASSPGTSGYTDTQYF. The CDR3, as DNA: TGTGCCAGCAGCCCTGGGACTAGCGGGTACACAGATACGCAGTATTTT. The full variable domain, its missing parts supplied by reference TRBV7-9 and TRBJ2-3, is DTGVSQNPRHKITKRGQNVTFRCDPISEHNRLYWYRQTLGQGPEFLTYFQNEAQLEKSRLLSDRFSAERPKGSFSTLEIQRTEQGDSAMYLCASSPGTSGYTDTQYFGPGTRLTVL.

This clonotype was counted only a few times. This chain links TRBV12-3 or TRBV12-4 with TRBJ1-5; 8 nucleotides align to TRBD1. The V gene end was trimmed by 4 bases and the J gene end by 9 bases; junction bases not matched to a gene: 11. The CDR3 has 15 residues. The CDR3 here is CASSSTGGSAGPQHF. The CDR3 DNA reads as TGTGCCAGCAGTTCTACAGGGGGATCTGCGGGGCCCCAGCATTTT.

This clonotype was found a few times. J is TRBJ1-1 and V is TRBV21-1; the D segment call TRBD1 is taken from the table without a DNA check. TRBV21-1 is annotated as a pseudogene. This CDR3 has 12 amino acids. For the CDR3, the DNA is TGTGCCAGCAGCAACCGACAGGGTGAAGCTTTCTTT. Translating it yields CASSNRQGEAFF.

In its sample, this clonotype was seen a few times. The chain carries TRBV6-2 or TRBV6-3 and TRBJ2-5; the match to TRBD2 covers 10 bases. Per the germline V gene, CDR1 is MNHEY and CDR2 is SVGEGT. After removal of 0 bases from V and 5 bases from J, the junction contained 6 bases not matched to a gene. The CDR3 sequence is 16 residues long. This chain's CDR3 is CASSYSKTSGDETQYF. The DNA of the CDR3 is TGTGCCAGCAGTTACTCGAAAACTAGCGGGGACGAGACCCAGTACTTC.

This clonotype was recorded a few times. The DNA of the CDR3 is TGTGCCAGCAGCCAAGTAAGAGGGAGAGGGGAGACCCAGTACTTC. It encodes CASSQVRGRGETQYF. The rearrangement links TRBV14 to TRBJ2-5; a weak D match, TRBD2 (5 bases). From germline, CDR1 is SGHDN and CDR2 FVKESK. This CDR3 is 15 amino acids long. V lost 1 base and J lost 5, with 14 bases in between.

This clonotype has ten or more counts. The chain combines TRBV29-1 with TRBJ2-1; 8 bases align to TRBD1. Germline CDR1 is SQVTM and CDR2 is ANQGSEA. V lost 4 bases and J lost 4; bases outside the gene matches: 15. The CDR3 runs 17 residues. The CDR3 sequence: CSVVNNRGQGAYNEQFF. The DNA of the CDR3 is TGCAGCGTTGTTAATAATCGAGGGCAGGGGGCTTACAATGAGCAGTTCTTC.

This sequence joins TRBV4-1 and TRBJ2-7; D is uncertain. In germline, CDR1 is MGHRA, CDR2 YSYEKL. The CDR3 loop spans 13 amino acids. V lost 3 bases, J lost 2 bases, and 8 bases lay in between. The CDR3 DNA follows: TGCGCCAGCAGCCAGTATAGGGCCTACGAGCAGTACTTC. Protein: CASSQYRAYEQYF.

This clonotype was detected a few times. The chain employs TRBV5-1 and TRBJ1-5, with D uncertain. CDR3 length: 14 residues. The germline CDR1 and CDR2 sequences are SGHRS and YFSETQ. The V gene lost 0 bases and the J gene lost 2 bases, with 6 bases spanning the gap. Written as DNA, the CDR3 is TGCGCCAGCAGCTTGGAGGGCGGCAATCAGCCCCAGCATTTT. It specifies CASSLEGGNQPQHF.

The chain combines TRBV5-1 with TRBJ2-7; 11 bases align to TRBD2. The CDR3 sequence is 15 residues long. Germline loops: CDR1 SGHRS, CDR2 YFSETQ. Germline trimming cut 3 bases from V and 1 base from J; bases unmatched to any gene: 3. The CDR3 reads CASSSLAGGSYEQYF. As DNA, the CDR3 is TGCGCCAGCAGCTCGCTAGCGGGGGGTTCCTACGAGCAGTACTTC.

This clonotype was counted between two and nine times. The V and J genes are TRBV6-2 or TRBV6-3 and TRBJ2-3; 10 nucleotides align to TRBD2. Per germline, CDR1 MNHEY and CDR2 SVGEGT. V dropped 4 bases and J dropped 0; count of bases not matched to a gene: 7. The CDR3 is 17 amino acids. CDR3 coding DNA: TGTGCCAGCAGTTGGCGTAGCGGGGGGCCTAGCACAGATACGCAGTATTTT. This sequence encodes CASSWRSGGPSTDTQYF.

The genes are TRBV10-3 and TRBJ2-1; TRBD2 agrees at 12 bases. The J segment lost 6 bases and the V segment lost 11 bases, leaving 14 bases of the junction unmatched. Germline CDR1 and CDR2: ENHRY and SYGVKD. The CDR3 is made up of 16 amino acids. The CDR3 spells CAVLAGGAAHTNEQFF. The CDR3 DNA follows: TGTGCCGTACTAGCGGGGGGTGCCGCACACACCAATGAGCAGTTCTTC.

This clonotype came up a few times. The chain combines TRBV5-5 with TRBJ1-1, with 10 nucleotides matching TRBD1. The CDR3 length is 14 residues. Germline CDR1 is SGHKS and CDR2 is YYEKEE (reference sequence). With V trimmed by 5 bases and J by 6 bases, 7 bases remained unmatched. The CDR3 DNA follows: TGTGCCAGCAGTTCGACAGGGGGCGGACCTGAAGCTTTCTTT. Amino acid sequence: CASSSTGGGPEAFF.

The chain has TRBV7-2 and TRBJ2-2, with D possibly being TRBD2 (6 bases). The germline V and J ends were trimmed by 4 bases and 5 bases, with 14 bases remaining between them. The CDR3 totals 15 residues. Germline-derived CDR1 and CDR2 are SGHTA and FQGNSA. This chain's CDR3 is CASSSVGGWTGELFF. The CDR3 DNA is TGTGCCAGCAGCTCCGTCGGGGGTTGGACCGGGGAGCTGTTTTTT.